These 29 T cell receptor beta chains came from one sample sequenced in a study of vaccination effects on CD4 cells after COVID-19. Peptide-pool stimulation followed by sequencing identified expanded antigen-specific CD4+ clonotypes in the ViraFEST assay. It was after approximately 10 days of culture that CD4+ T cells were isolated. These receptors lack a known antigen. Here immunoSEQ multiplex PCR was the method, and the copy in TCRdb shows in-frame clones only, minus some. The data contain approximately 54,000 clones, around 75% of them seen just once; the ten biggest clones take up 2% to 3%. The sample here was CD4+ T cells from PBMCs cultured with HCoV-229E spike peptides, taken before COVID-19 vaccination. These receptors came from a human donor who received a COVID-19 vaccine.

This clone came up a few times. This sequence joins TRBV19 and TRBJ2-2; D unclear. CDR1 and CDR2 (germline): LNHDA, SQIVND (reference sequence). Between the trimmed V and J ends, which lost 3 bases and 3 bases, there was a span of 5 bases. This CDR3 is built from 13 residues. CDR3 in amino acids: CASSIWDTGELFF. CDR3 in DNA: TGTGCCAGTAGTATCTGGGACACCGGGGAGCTGTTTTTT.

J is TRBJ2-1 and V is TRBV6-1, with 12 bases matching TRBD2. J lost 6 bases, V lost 2 bases, and 5 bases had no gene match. CDR1 and CDR2 (germline): MNHNS, SASEGT. This CDR3 contains 16 residues. CDR3 nucleotides: TGTGCCAGCAGTGAAACTCTAGCGGGGGGGCCCAATGAGCAGTTCTTC. Its protein product is CASSETLAGGPNEQFF.

Only a few counts were recorded for this clone. The chain combines TRBV5-1 with TRBJ2-5; TRBD2 matches at 15 bases. This CDR3 has 16 residues. Trimming took 3 bases from V and 2 from J; bases not matched to a gene: 2. Germline V gene lookup returns CDR1 SGHRS and CDR2 YFSETQ. CDR3: CASSSGLAGGQETQYF. The CDR3 DNA is TGCGCCAGCAGCTCAGGACTAGCGGGGGGGCAAGAGACCCAGTACTTC.

This chain connects TRBV2 to TRBJ1-1, with a tentative D call TRBD1 (6 bases). The CDR3 length is 14 residues. Trimming stripped 7 bases from V and 2 bases from J, with 14 bases between. Germline V gives CDR1 SNHLY, CDR2 FYNNEI. CDR3 protein: CASTGVGGNTEAFF. The CDR3 nucleotides are TGTGCCAGCACCGGGGTGGGGGGCAACACTGAAGCTTTCTTT.

V is TRBV9 and J is TRBJ2-3; D assignment may be TRBD1 or TRBD2 (5 bases each). CDR3 length equals 14 residues. Trimming took 0 bases from V and 4 from J, leaving 9 bases between them. Germline-derived CDR1 and CDR2 are SGDLS and YYNGEE. The CDR3 sequence: CASSVVGDPDTQYF. The CDR3 DNA follows: TGTGCCAGCAGCGTAGTGGGGGATCCAGATACGCAGTATTTT. Full variable domain (missing parts from reference TRBV9 and TRBJ2-3): DSGVTQTPKHLITATGQRVTLRCSPRSGDLSVYWYQQSLDQGLQFLIQYYNGEERAKGNILERFSAQQFPDLHSELNLSSLELGDSALYFCASSVVGDPDTQYFGPGTRLTVL.

V usage is TRBV5-1 and J usage is TRBJ2-3, with D uncertain. Trimming shortened V by 0 bases and J by 1 base, and 6 bases separated the two germline ends. CDR3 length equals 14 residues. The germline V gene has CDR1 SGHRS and CDR2 YFSETQ. The CDR3, as DNA: TGCGCCAGCAGCTTGGGGTACGGCACAGATACGCAGTATTTT. Translation: CASSLGYGTDTQYF.

The gene calls are TRBV6-6 and TRBJ2-7, with 10 bases lining up with TRBD1. Trimming at V came to 6 bases and at J to 7 bases, leaving 3 bases not matched to a gene. The V gene's germline CDR1 is MNHNY and CDR2 SVGAGI (reference sequence). The CDR3 length is 12 residues. Here the CDR3 DNA reads TGTGCCAGCAGAGACAGGGGGCCTGAGCAGTACGTC. Protein: CASRDRGPEQYV.

The chain joins TRBV6-2 or TRBV6-3 to TRBJ1-2; D remains ambiguous. With 4 bases removed from V and 4 bases from J, the gap between germline ends came to 7 bases. Germline V gene lookup returns CDR1 MNHEY and CDR2 SVGEGT. The CDR3 extends over 12 amino acids. CDR3 in DNA: TGTGCCAGCAGTTCCAGCGGCTATGGCTACACCTTC. It translates to CASSSSGYGYTF.

This clone was seen more than once but under ten times. The chain is built from TRBV6-2 or TRBV6-3 and TRBJ2-3; the D gene is possibly TRBD2 (6 bases). The germline V gene encodes CDR1 MNHEY and CDR2 SVGEGT. This CDR3 region has 13 residues. V was clipped by 5 bases and J by 6 bases, with 12 bases between them. CDR3 loop: CASSRGVQDTQYF. CDR3 in DNA: TGTGCCAGCAGTCGCGGGGTTCAGGATACGCAGTATTTT.

This chain uses TRBV6-4 with TRBJ1-2, with D unresolved. CDR3 length equals 14 residues. V was shortened by 0 bases and J by 4 bases, with 9 bases between the two germline ends. Germline V gene data show CDR1 as MRHNA and CDR2 as SNTAGT. CDR3: CASSDSGRGYGYTF. CDR3 sequence (DNA): TGTGCCAGCAGTGACTCCGGGAGAGGCTATGGCTACACCTTC.

The V gene is TRBV2, the J gene TRBJ1-2; D is uncertain. The CDR3 runs to 12 residues. With 7 bases removed from V and 4 bases from J, the gap between germline ends came to 10 bases. Per germline, CDR1 SNHLY and CDR2 FYNNEI. The CDR3 here is CASTRVGYGYTF. As DNA, the CDR3 is TGTGCCAGCACTCGAGTGGGCTATGGCTACACCTTC.

The gene calls are TRBV7-2 and TRBJ2-5; 10 bases are a match to TRBD2. Trimming took 1 base from V and 4 from J; bases not matched to a gene: 9. CDR1 and CDR2 from the germline V gene are SGHTA and FQGNSA. The CDR3 length is 17 residues. The CDR3 DNA follows: TGTGCCAGCAGCTTAGTATCGGAGCGGGGGGGCCGAGAGACCCAGTACTTC. Encoded protein: CASSLVSERGGRETQYF. Complete variable domain (other parts from reference TRBV7-2 and TRBJ2-5): GAGVSQSPSNKVTEKGKDVELRCDPISGHTALYWYRQSLGQGLEFLIYFQGNSAPDKSGLPSDRFSAERTGGSVSTLTIQRTQQEDSAVYLCASSLVSERGGRETQYFGPGTRLLVL.

V and J are TRBV19 and TRBJ1-1; 7 nucleotides agree with TRBD1. J was trimmed by 4 bases and V by 5 bases; bases with no gene match: 7. CDR3 size: 14 residues. Germline V gene data show CDR1 as LNHDA and CDR2 as SQIVND (reference sequence). The CDR3 sequence is CASSSGQTFTEAFF. CDR3 DNA sequence: TGTGCCAGTAGTTCGGGACAGACCTTCACTGAAGCTTTCTTT.

V is TRBV7-2 and J is TRBJ2-1; tentatively, D is TRBD2 (6 bases). The CDR3 has 19 residues. Trimming pared 2 bases from V and 2 bases from J, leaving 22 bases between. The V gene's germline CDR1 is SGHTA and CDR2 FQGNSA. CDR3 bases: TGTGCCAGCAGCTTAAGGCCGGCGGGACTTATAAGTCCCTACAATGAGCAGTTCTTC. Residues: CASSLRPAGLISPYNEQFF.

The table lists this clone with a few counts. The chain couples TRBV5-1 to TRBJ1-2; TRBD1 matches at 7 bases. The CDR3 consists of 14 residues. Per germline, CDR1 SGHRS and CDR2 YFSETQ. Trimming cost V 4 bases and J 3 bases; bases outside gene matches: 6. Here the CDR3 DNA reads TGCGCCAGCAGCCAGGGACAGTCACACTATGGCTACACCTTC. Translated: CASSQGQSHYGYTF.

The J gene is TRBJ2-2, the V gene TRBV6-5, with 7 bases identical to TRBD2. Trimming removed 5 bases from V and 4 bases from J; junction bases left unmatched: 4. CDR1 is MNHEY, CDR2 SVGAGI, per germline. The CDR3 has 14 amino acids. The CDR3 region has the DNA TGTGCCAGCAGTAGAGCGGGGAGCACCGGGGAGCTGTTTTTT. Translation: CASSRAGSTGELFF.

The chain links TRBV5-8 to TRBJ1-2; tentative D call: TRBD1 (5 bases). The V gene's germline CDR1 is SGHTS and CDR2 YDEGEE. V was clipped by 3 bases and J by 5 bases, with 8 bases between them. The CDR3 loop spans 12 amino acids. As DNA, the CDR3 is TGTGCCAGCAGCTCGGGGGGGTATGGCTACACCTTC. It encodes CASSSGGYGYTF.

The chain is built from TRBV21-1 and TRBJ2-4; the D call of TRBD1 is as the table states it, not checked on the DNA. TRBV21-1 represents a pseudogene. CDR3 length: 17 amino acids. The CDR3 spells CASSSQDTQVAKNIQYF. In DNA, the CDR3 is TGTGCCAGCAGCTCCCAGGACACCCAGGTCGCCAAAAACATTCAGTACTTC.

The chain is built from TRBV18 and TRBJ1-5; D might be TRBD1 (5 bases). Per germline, CDR1 KGHSH and CDR2 LQKENI. This CDR3 comprises 13 residues. V gave up 6 bases and J gave up 4 bases, with 10 bases separating them. CDR3 in DNA: TGTGCCAGCTCGTACGCAGGGAATCAGCCCCAGCATTTT. Translating gives CASSYAGNQPQHF.

The rearrangement joins TRBV5-8 to TRBJ2-3; D may be TRBD2 (5 bases). This CDR3 is 15 amino acids long. Between the trimmed V and J ends, which lost 4 bases and 1 base, there was a span of 13 bases. Germline V CDR1 and CDR2: SGHTS, YDEGEE. As DNA, the CDR3 is TGTGCCAGCAGCGCCCGGGGAGACGGCACAGATACGCAGTATTTT. It translates to CASSARGDGTDTQYF.

The V gene is TRBV24-1, the J gene TRBJ2-2, with D possibly TRBD1 on 6 matching bases. CDR3 size: 15 residues. The V end lost 7 bases, the J end lost 4 bases, and 15 bases lay between the germline ends. Germline V gene data show CDR1 as KGHDR and CDR2 as SFDVKD. The CDR3, as DNA: TGTGCCACCAGCGCCGCGGACAGAACCACCGGGGAGCTGTTTTTT. Translated, it gives CATSAADRTTGELFF.

A single count supports this clone. The rearrangement links TRBV6-2 or TRBV6-3 to TRBJ2-2; D call uncertain. CDR3 length: 13 residues. From germline, CDR1 is MNHEY and CDR2 SVGEGT. The germline V and J ends were trimmed by 4 bases and 0 bases, with 3 bases remaining between them. CDR3 DNA sequence: TGTGCCAGCAGTTGGGCGAACACCGGGGAGCTGTTTTTT. This gives the protein CASSWANTGELFF.

V is TRBV2 and J is TRBJ2-2; either TRBD1 or TRBD2 may fit D (5 bases each). The CDR3 covers 15 residues. Germline CDR1 reads SNHLY; CDR2 reads FYNNEI. Trimming took 5 bases from V and 4 from J, leaving 14 bases between them. This chain's CDR3 is CASSWDGRTTGELFF. CDR3 bases: TGTGCCAGCAGTTGGGACGGCCGAACCACCGGGGAGCTGTTTTTT.

This clone was counted a few times. V is TRBV5-1 and J is TRBJ1-6; 7 bases align to TRBD1. The V gene end was trimmed by 0 bases and the J gene end by 9 bases; junction bases not matched to a gene: 3. This CDR3 comprises 14 residues. The germline CDR1 and CDR2 sequences are SGHRS and YFSETQ. CDR3 DNA: TGCGCCAGCAGCTTGGGACAGGGTAGTTCACCCCTCCACTTT. Translation gives CASSLGQGSSPLHF. Using reference TRBV5-1 and TRBJ1-6 for the parts outside the CDR3, the full variable domain is KAGVTQTPRYLIKTRGQQVTLSCSPISGHRSVSWYQQTPGQGLQFLFEYFSETQRNKGNFPGRFSGRQFSNSRSEMNVSTLELGDSALYLCASSLGQGSSPLHFGNGTRLTVT.

The CDR3 region has the DNA TGTGCCAGCAGCCCTAAGAATCAGCCCCAGCATTTT. Its protein is CASSPKNQPQHF. The chain combines TRBV9 with TRBJ1-5; unclear D gene. Germline values: CDR1 SGDLS, CDR2 YYNGEE. CDR3 size: 12 residues. V gave up 4 bases and J gave up 4 bases, with 6 bases separating them.

This clone came up once. V and J are TRBV7-2 and TRBJ1-1, with a possible D match to TRBD1 (6 bases). There are 15 residues in the CDR3. In germline, CDR1 is SGHTA, CDR2 FQGNSA. V shed 2 bases and J shed 0 bases, with 10 bases lying between them. In DNA, the CDR3 is TGTGCCAGCAGCTTAAGAGGGGGGATGAACACTGAAGCTTTCTTT. It yields the protein CASSLRGGMNTEAFF.

The V gene is TRBV27, the J gene TRBJ1-2; TRBD1 agrees at 7 bases. The CDR3 is made up of 15 amino acids. From germline, CDR1 is MNHEY and CDR2 SMNVEV (reference sequence). V was clipped by 5 bases and J by 2 bases; unmatched bases: 8. The CDR3 DNA reads TGTGCCAGCAGTCGCCTGGGACAGATGAACTATGGCTACACCTTC. It specifies CASSRLGQMNYGYTF.

The table lists this clone with a few counts. The rearrangement uses TRBV3-1 (or the pseudogene TRBV3-2) and TRBJ1-2; D is unclear. V was pared by 3 bases and J by 0 bases, with 2 bases between. The CDR3 covers 12 residues. Germline V gene sequence: CDR1 LGHDT, CDR2 YNNKEL (reference sequence). The CDR3, as DNA: TGTGCCAGCAGCCAGGCTAACTATGGCTACACCTTC. Amino acid sequence: CASSQANYGYTF.

The V call is TRBV30, the J call TRBJ1-1, with D possibly being TRBD1 (6 bases). Germline CDR1 GTSNPN, CDR2 SVGIG (reference sequence). The CDR3 length is 12 residues. The ends were cut back, 3 bases at V and 6 bases at J, with 11 bases in the middle. The CDR3 is CAWRKRGAEAFF. The CDR3 DNA sequence: TGTGCCTGGAGGAAAAGGGGGGCTGAAGCTTTCTTT.